One TCR beta chain is described in this entry. There is no known antigen for this receptor. The sample holds no much larger clone one base away, and base qualities are not on file. This sample was taken from a study of blood T cell repertoires in COVID-19 (dated by TCRdb to between 2020 and 2021). The study in broad terms: The collaborator samples originated in the United States, Italy and Spain and spanned the acute and convalescent phases of COVID-19. Subjects who had been exposed to COVID-19, were actively infected with it, or had recovered from it provided the deeply sampled blood TCRbeta repertoires that made up the dataset. The material from the prospective study consisted of cDNA or gDNA derived from T cells, B-cell-depleted T cells, or PBMCs. Sample metadata almost always included a de-identified subject ID, COVID-19 status, age in years and sex. Where available, HLA class I and class II types were obtained from metadata supplied by the sample provider rather than from assay-based typing. A freely available public database, intended as a resource for researchers studying the immune response to SARS-CoV-2, is where the repertoires were released. Samples came from the ongoing ImmuneRACE study (first 160 participants) plus 1,254 subjects from 6 global collaborators. The investigation overall reported the following: How much clinical and demographic metadata was included differed by source and by participant, and the metadata was provided uncurated.

Via the germline V gene, CDR1 is SGDLS and CDR2 YYNGEE. V loses 4 bases, J loses 8 bases, and the germline ends lie 16 bases apart. Taken from cysteine to phenylalanine, the CDR3 has 14 residues. Only the CDR3 DNA is retained, 42 bases long and in frame from the first base. Whole blood was collected in K2EDTA tubes by collaborating institutions according to the institutions' own protocols. Collaborator samples were shipped for TCRbeta analysis as frozen whole blood, isolated PBMCs, or DNA extracted from either sample type. The immunoSEQ Assay, a bias-controlled multiplex PCR, was used to amplify TCRbeta CDR3 regions from genomic DNA. Per the source publication's procedure: Within the assay, amplification of reference gene primers was used to estimate how many nucleated cells each sample contained. To quantify the absolute abundance of each unique TCRbeta CDR3 rearrangement, sequence reads were collapsed and filtered. For each sample, productive Simpson clonality was calculated as the square root of Simpson's diversity index over productive rearrangements. Sourced from immuneACCESS, this table was stored by TCRdb with only in-frame sequences that have V and J called. A share of the clones is absent; for the studies checked, an unresolved V gene accounts for under half, and the remainder has no known explanation. The D gene and trimming were derived from the DNA, and the V and J assignments and clone size from that table. Within this sample are about 42,000 clones, with about 85% of them counted one time only. Roughly 21% of the sample is held by the ten biggest clonotypes.

The specimen was peripheral blood. This sequence was found in a woman aged 80 or over in a cohort sampled during active or convalescent COVID-19. The chain uses TRBV9 and TRBJ2-1; a weak D assignment points to TRBD2 (6 bases agree). The bases read TGTGCCAGCAGCATAACGGGACTCGGCGATGAGCAGTTCTTC. This sequence encodes CASSITGLGDEQFF.